Listed below are T cell receptor beta chains from one sample, sequenced in a study of shared clonotypes between healthy human individuals. Measured with immunoSEQ multiplex PCR; TCRdb has only the in-frame clones, and not every one. Among over 800,000 clones listed, about 91% were seen once. Sequencing was done on a sample of naive CD8+ T cells sorted from blood. These receptors came from a man aged 25-45 years in good health. Each CDR3 is given with its conserved first and last residue. The D gene is left open where the match is weak. The size entry is marked missing in some rows and otherwise reads once, few, many or a size class.

>-|-|TRBJ2-1|TRBV7-7
CASSRRLEDEQFF
TGTGCTAGCAGCCGCAGACTAGAGGATGAGCAGTTCTTC
>once|TRBD2|TRBJ2-5|TRBV5-1
CASSPGLAGRETQYF
TGCGCCAGCAGCCCCGGACTAGCGGGACGAGAGACCCAGTACTTC
>once|TRBD1|TRBJ2-7|TRBV5-1
CASSYGQGVYEQYF
TGCGCCAGCAGCTACGGACAGGGGGTCTACGAGCAGTACTTC
>-|-|TRBJ2-7|TRBV14
CASSQEPTYEQYF
TGTGCCAGCAGCCAAGAACCCACCTACGAGCAGTACTTC
>-|-|TRBJ2-3|TRBV10-2
CASWSGFTSTDTQYF
TGCGCCAGCTGGTCGGGCTTTACTAGCACAGATACGCAGTATTTT
>-|TRBD1|TRBJ1-1|TRBV28
CASTLDRAMHTEAFF
TGTGCCAGCACCCTCGACAGGGCGATGCACACTGAAGCTTTCTTT
>-|TRBD1|TRBJ2-5|TRBV7-9
CASSLGQGGTAQYF
TGTGCCAGCAGCTTAGGACAGGGGGGAACGGCCCAGTACTTC
>-|-|TRBJ1-1|TRBV27
CASTGNTEAFF
TGTGCCAGTACAGGGAACACTGAAGCTTTCTTT
>-|-|TRBJ2-7|TRBV29-1
CSVVGTGGLYEQYF
TGCAGCGTCGTTGGGACCGGGGGCCTCTACGAGCAGTACTTC
>-|-|TRBJ2-7|TRBV5-1
CASSPWFEDEQYF
TGCGCCAGCAGCCCCTGGTTCGAGGACGAGCAGTACTTC
>-|TRBD2|TRBJ2-7|TRBV14
CASSRTSGSSYEQYF
TGTGCCAGCAGCCGGACTAGCGGGAGCTCCTACGAGCAGTACTTC
>-|-|TRBJ1-5|TRBV21-1
CASSKGLQQGVNQPQHF
TGTGCCAGCAGCAAAGGGTTGCAACAGGGGGTCAATCAGCCCCAGCATTTT
>-|-|TRBJ2-3|TRBV9
CASSVRRVADTQYF
TGTGCCAGCAGCGTCCGGAGGGTGGCAGATACGCAGTATTTT
>-|-|TRBJ1-5|TRBV2
CASSELGGQPQHF
TGTGCCAGCAGTGAATTAGGTGGGCAGCCCCAGCATTTT
>-|TRBD2|TRBJ2-7|TRBV9
CASSVTSGREQYF
TGTGCCAGCAGCGTAACTAGCGGAAGGGAGCAGTACTTC
>-|-|TRBJ2-7|TRBV29-1
CSVGGDPTYEQYF
TGCAGCGTTGGAGGGGACCCGACCTACGAGCAGTACTTC
>-|TRBD1|TRBJ1-2|TRBV30
CAWSVPWQGGNNYGYTF
TGTGCCTGGAGTGTTCCCTGGCAGGGGGGGAATAACTATGGCTACACCTTC
>-|TRBD1|TRBJ2-7|TRBV27
CASSPTGREQYF
TGTGCCAGCAGTCCGACAGGGCGCGAGCAGTACTTC
>-|-|TRBJ1-2|TRBV27
CASSLGRPNYGYTF
TGTGCCAGCAGTTTGGGGCGGCCGAACTATGGCTACACCTTC
>many|-|TRBJ1-4|TRBV14
CASSQDPHNPTNEKLFF
TGTGCCAGCAGCCAAGATCCCCACAACCCAACTAATGAAAAACTGTTTTTT
>once|-|TRBJ1-2|TRBV7-9
CASTRVDAYGYTF
TGTGCCAGCACCCGAGTGGATGCCTATGGCTACACCTTC
>-|-|TRBJ2-3|TRBV7-8
CASSLGYDTQYF
TGTGCCAGCAGCTTAGGATACGATACGCAGTATTTT
>-|-|TRBJ2-7|TRBV5-6
CASSNIADSYEQYF
TGTGCCAGCAGCAATATAGCGGACTCCTACGAGCAGTACTTC
>few|TRBD2|TRBJ2-7|TRBV7-3
CASSLAGGYEQYF
TGTGCCAGCTCACTAGCGGGAGGTTACGAGCAGTACTTC